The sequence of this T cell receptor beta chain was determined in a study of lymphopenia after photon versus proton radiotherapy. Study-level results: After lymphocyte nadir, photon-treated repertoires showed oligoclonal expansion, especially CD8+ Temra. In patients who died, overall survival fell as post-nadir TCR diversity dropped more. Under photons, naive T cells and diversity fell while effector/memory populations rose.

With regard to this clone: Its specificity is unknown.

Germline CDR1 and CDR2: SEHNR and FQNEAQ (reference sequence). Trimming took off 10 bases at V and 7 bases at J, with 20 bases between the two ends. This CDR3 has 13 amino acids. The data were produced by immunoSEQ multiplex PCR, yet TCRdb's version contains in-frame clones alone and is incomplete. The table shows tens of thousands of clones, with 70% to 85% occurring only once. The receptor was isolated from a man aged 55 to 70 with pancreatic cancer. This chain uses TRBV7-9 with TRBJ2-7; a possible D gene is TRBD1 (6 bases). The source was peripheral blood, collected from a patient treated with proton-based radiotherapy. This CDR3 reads CATNSQGFGEQYF. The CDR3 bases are TGTGCCACAAATTCCCAGGGGTTCGGTGAGCAGTACTTC.